This TCR beta chain came from a study of EBV T-cell therapy then PD-1 blockade in nasopharyngeal carcinoma. Note on this clone: Its target is not known.

As for treatment: AdE1-LMPpoly-expanded autologous EBV-specific T-cell therapy followed by anti-PD-1 nivolumab. The CDR3 totals 16 residues. Germline V lookup: CDR1 LNHDA, CDR2 SQIVND (reference sequence). The V and J ends lost 4 bases and 0 bases respectively, with 14 bases between them. Measured with immunoSEQ multiplex PCR; TCRdb has only the in-frame clones, and not every one. The table shows tens of thousands of clones, with 82% occurring only once. The rearrangement uses TRBV19 and TRBJ2-3; a weak D match, TRBD2 (6 bases). The receptor comes from a man between 35 and 55 years old with nasopharyngeal carcinoma. Material: CD8+ T cells from blood, obtained at day -245 from a patient whose treatment included autologous EBV-specific T cells and nivolumab. CDR3 amino acids: CASSKAGRSSTDTQYF. CDR3 nucleotides: TGTGCCAGTAGTAAGGCGGGACGTTCTAGCACAGATACGCAGTATTTT.